This is a list of T cell receptor beta chains from one sample in a study of blood T cell repertoires in COVID-19. Libraries were prepared by immunoSEQ multiplex PCR; TCRdb keeps only in-frame clonotypes and omits some of them. The data hold approximately 140,000 clones, with over 75% observed a single time. Material for sequencing was peripheral blood. The source is a man between 65 and 80 years old with active COVID-19. The CDR3 runs from the conserved cysteine through the conserved F or W. The D gene is left open where the match is weak. Clone sizes are given selectively: once, few, many, or a class where the clone is expanded.

TRBV30	TRBJ2-7	TRBD2	.	CAWNRPSGRDYEQYF	TGTGCCTGGAATCGTCCTAGCGGGAGGGACTACGAGCAGTACTTC
TRBV7-2	TRBJ1-1	.	.	CASSLATGLNTEAFF	TGTGCCAGCAGCTTAGCCACAGGGTTGAACACTGAAGCTTTCTTT
TRBV30	TRBJ2-7	TRBD1	many	CAWGRDRPYEQYF	TGTGCCTGGGGCCGGGACAGGCCCTACGAGCAGTACTTC
TRBV11-2	TRBJ1-2	TRBD1	.	CASSSLGQGTTNYGYTF	TGTGCCAGCAGCTCCCTCGGACAGGGCACAACTAACTATGGCTACACCTTC
TRBV29-1	TRBJ2-2	TRBD1	.	CSVETRDRGPGELFF	TGCAGCGTTGAAACCAGGGACAGGGGTCCCGGGGAGCTGTTTTTT
TRBV7-9	TRBJ2-1	TRBD1	once	CASSPIRGRNEQFF	TGTGCCAGCAGCCCCATAAGGGGGCGCAATGAGCAGTTCTTC
TRBV19	TRBJ2-7	.	few	CASSDTLLPSYEQYF	TGTGCCAGTAGCGACACGCTTCTTCCTTCCTACGAGCAGTACTTC
TRBV4-2	TRBJ1-4	TRBD1	once	CASSQEGQSNEKLFF	TGTGCCAGCAGCCAAGAGGGACAGAGTAATGAAAAACTGTTTTTT
TRBV27	TRBJ2-2	.	.	CASSLRRAGGTGELFF	TGTGCCAGCAGTTTACGTAGGGCAGGGGGGACCGGGGAGCTGTTTTTT
TRBV6-2/TRBV6-3	TRBJ2-5	TRBD2	once	CASSYSGGRAETQYF	TGTGCCAGCAGTTACTCCGGCGGGAGGGCCGAGACCCAGTACTTC
TRBV28	TRBJ1-5	.	.	CASSLGRGRNQPQHF	TGTGCCAGCAGTTTAGGGAGGGGTCGCAATCAGCCCCAGCATTTT
TRBV11-2	TRBJ1-1	.	.	CASSLGIRNTEAFF	TGTGCCAGCAGCTTAGGCATTAGGAACACTGAAGCTTTCTTT
TRBV28	TRBJ2-6	.	.	CASSPPGEPLDGANVLTF	TGTGCCAGCAGTCCGCCCGGGGAACCCTTAGATGGGGCCAACGTCCTGACTTTC
TRBV5-6	TRBJ2-7	TRBD1	.	CASSEGQFDEQYF	TGTGCCAGCAGCGAGGGACAGTTCGACGAGCAGTACTTC
TRBV18	TRBJ2-3	.	once	CASSLGTPSTDTQYF	TGTGCCAGCTCACTGGGGACACCTAGCACAGATACGCAGTATTTT
TRBV6-5	TRBJ2-1	TRBD1	.	CASSYSATGLGNEQFF	TGTGCCAGCAGTTACTCGGCGACAGGGCTGGGGAATGAGCAGTTCTTC
TRBV11-2	TRBJ1-1	.	.	CASSSGQPEAFF	TGTGCCAGCAGCTCTGGACAGCCTGAAGCTTTCTTT
TRBV11-2	TRBJ2-7	.	.	CASSLDMSSYEQYF	TGTGCCAGCAGCTTGGACATGAGCTCCTACGAGCAGTACTTC
TRBV30	TRBJ1-1	.	.	CAWSVNGNTEAFF	TGTGCCTGGAGTGTAAACGGGAACACTGAAGCTTTCTTT
TRBV28	TRBJ2-7	TRBD1	.	CASSPRQGVVYEQYF	TGTGCCAGCTCCCCGCGACAGGGGGTCGTCTACGAGCAGTACTTC
TRBV29-1	TRBJ2-2	.	once	CSVEWESGELFF	TGCAGCGTTGAGTGGGAGAGCGGGGAGCTGTTTTTT
TRBV19	TRBJ2-2	TRBD1	.	CAVGTARGSTGELFF	TGTGCAGTCGGGACAGCGAGGGGTAGCACCGGGGAGCTGTTTTTT
TRBV4-3	TRBJ2-3	TRBD1	once	CASSARQGGTDTQYF	TGCGCCAGCAGCGCTCGACAGGGGGGCACAGATACGCAGTATTTT
TRBV4-1	TRBJ1-4	TRBD1	.	CASSPLSGTDNEKLFF	TGCGCCAGCAGCCCGCTTTCCGGGACAGACAATGAAAAACTGTTTTTT
TRBV6-4	TRBJ2-1	TRBD1	.	CASSELTGGRRLF	TGTGCCAGCAGTGAACTTACAGGGGGGCGTCGGCTCTTC
TRBV11-1	TRBJ2-7	TRBD1	.	CASSPDREFEQYF	TGTGCCAGCAGCCCCGACAGGGAGTTCGAGCAGTACTTC
TRBV28	TRBJ1-1	.	.	CASSSTGLNTEAFF	TGTGCCAGCAGTTCAACAGGATTGAACACTGAAGCTTTCTTT
TRBV7-3	TRBJ2-3	.	.	CASSLAGLSTDTQYF	TGTGCCAGCAGCTTAGCGGGGCTTAGCACAGATACGCAGTATTTT
TRBV25-1	TRBJ1-2	.	once	CASSEGLGYGYTF	TGTGCCAGCAGTGAAGGGCTCGGCTATGGCTACACCTTC
TRBV6-5	TRBJ1-1	TRBD1	.	CASRLTGTVNTEAFF	TGTGCCAGCAGACTTACCGGGACAGTGAACACTGAAGCTTTCTTT
TRBV6-5	TRBJ2-7	.	.	CASSGTGVSNEQYF	TGTGCCAGCTCTGGAACGGGAGTGTCAAACGAGCAGTACTTC
TRBV18	TRBJ1-3	.	.	CASSPTRGNTIYF	TGTGCCAGCTCACCTACGAGGGGAAACACCATATATTTT
TRBV5-6	TRBJ1-1	TRBD1	.	CASSSTGDDEAFF	TGTGCCAGCAGCTCGACAGGGGACGATGAAGCTTTCTTT
TRBV5-8	TRBJ1-4	.	once	CASSLGDSYSTNEKLFF	TGTGCCAGCAGCTTGGGTGACAGCTACTCAACTAATGAAAAACTGTTTTTT
TRBV7-3	TRBJ2-1	.	.	CASSPNGLHNEQFF	TGTGCCAGCAGCCCGAATGGACTACACAATGAGCAGTTCTTC
TRBV7-3	TRBJ2-3	TRBD2	.	CASRKSGSGTDTQYF	TGTGCCAGCAGAAAGAGCGGGAGTGGAACAGATACGCAGTATTTT
TRBV7-9	TRBJ2-3	TRBD2	.	CASSSERESGDTQYF	TGTGCCAGCAGCTCTGAGCGGGAGAGTGGAGATACGCAGTATTTT
TRBV19	TRBJ2-1	.	.	CASRRPEVNEQFF	TGTGCCAGTAGAAGACCCGAGGTCAATGAGCAGTTCTTC
TRBV30	TRBJ1-1	.	.	CAWSTGKTEAFF	TGTGCCTGGAGTACAGGGAAGACTGAAGCTTTCTTT
TRBV4-1	TRBJ1-2	.	.	CASRQSVGGYTF	TGCGCCAGCAGACAGAGTGTAGGAGGCTACACCTTC
TRBV27	TRBJ2-1	.	.	CASTTRGTYNEQFF	TGTGCCAGCACCACCCGCGGGACCTACAATGAGCAGTTCTTC
TRBV24-1	TRBJ2-3	TRBD2	.	CATSDSLRTSGPWGTDTQYF	TGTGCCACCAGTGATTCCCTTCGGACTAGCGGGCCCTGGGGCACAGATACGCAGTATTTT
TRBV6-2/TRBV6-3	TRBJ2-7	.	.	CASSGDFAYEQYF	TGTGCCAGCAGTGGGGACTTTGCCTACGAGCAGTACTTC
TRBV7-9	TRBJ2-3	.	.	CASSSGLSTSTDTQYF	TGTGCCAGCAGCTCAGGACTCTCAACTAGCACAGATACGCAGTATTTT
TRBV6-1	TRBJ2-5	.	.	CASSERGRGSGETQYF	TGTGCCAGCAGTGAAAGGGGAAGGGGGAGTGGAGAGACCCAGTACTTC
TRBV9	TRBJ2-5	.	.	CASSGPGAAETQYF	TGTGCCAGCAGCGGACCCGGCGCGGCGGAGACCCAGTACTTC
TRBV6-5	TRBJ2-7	.	.	CASSYNTGSYEQYF	TGTGCCAGCAGTTACAATACAGGTTCCTACGAGCAGTACTTC
TRBV7-2	TRBJ2-1	.	.	CASRTSRVPSYNEQFF	TGTGCCAGCAGGACCTCCAGGGTTCCCTCCTACAATGAGCAGTTCTTC
TRBV5-4	TRBJ2-3	.	.	CASGPGTDTQYF	TGTGCCAGCGGCCCAGGGACAGATACGCAGTATTTT
TRBV6-2/TRBV6-3	TRBJ2-7	.	.	CASSYSDISYEQYF	TGTGCCAGCAGTTACTCTGACATTTCCTACGAGCAGTACTTC
TRBV7-9	TRBJ2-3	.	.	CASSLVGDTQYF	TGTGCCAGCAGCTTAGTCGGGGATACGCAGTATTTT
TRBV19	TRBJ2-5	TRBD2	.	CASSDSGGVRETQYF	TGTGCCAGTAGTGACAGCGGGGGGGTCCGGGAGACCCAGTACTTC
TRBV28	TRBJ1-5	.	.	CASSKQTNQPQHF	TGTGCCAGCAGCAAACAGACGAATCAGCCCCAGCATTTT
TRBV28	TRBJ2-7	TRBD2	.	CASSTLSGARTNVQYF	TGTGCCAGCAGTACGCTGAGCGGGGCCCGTACGAATGTGCAGTACTTC
TRBV11-2	TRBJ2-5	.	.	CASSLFRGVLQETQYF	TGTGCCAGCAGCTTATTCAGGGGGGTCCTTCAAGAGACCCAGTACTTC
TRBV7-2	TRBJ1-1	.	once	CASSVQGNTEAFF	TGTGCCAGCAGCGTCCAGGGGAACACTGAAGCTTTCTTT
TRBV11-2	TRBJ1-2	.	.	CASSSNREYGYTF	TGTGCCAGCAGCTCGAACAGGGAATACGGCTACACCTTC